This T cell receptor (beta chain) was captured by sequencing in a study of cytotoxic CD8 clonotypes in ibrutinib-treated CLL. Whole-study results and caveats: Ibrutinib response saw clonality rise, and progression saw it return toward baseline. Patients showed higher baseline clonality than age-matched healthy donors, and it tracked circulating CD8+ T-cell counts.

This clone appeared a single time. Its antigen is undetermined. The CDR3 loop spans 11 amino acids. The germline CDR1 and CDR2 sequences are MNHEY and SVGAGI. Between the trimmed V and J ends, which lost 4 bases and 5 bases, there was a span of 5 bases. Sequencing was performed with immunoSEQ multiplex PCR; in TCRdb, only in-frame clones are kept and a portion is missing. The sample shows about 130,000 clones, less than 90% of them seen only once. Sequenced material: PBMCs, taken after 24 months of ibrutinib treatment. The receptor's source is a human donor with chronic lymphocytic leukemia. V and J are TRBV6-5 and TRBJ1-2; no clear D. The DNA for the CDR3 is TGTGCCAGCAGTTCTGAGTATGGCTACACCTTC. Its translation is CASSSEYGYTF.